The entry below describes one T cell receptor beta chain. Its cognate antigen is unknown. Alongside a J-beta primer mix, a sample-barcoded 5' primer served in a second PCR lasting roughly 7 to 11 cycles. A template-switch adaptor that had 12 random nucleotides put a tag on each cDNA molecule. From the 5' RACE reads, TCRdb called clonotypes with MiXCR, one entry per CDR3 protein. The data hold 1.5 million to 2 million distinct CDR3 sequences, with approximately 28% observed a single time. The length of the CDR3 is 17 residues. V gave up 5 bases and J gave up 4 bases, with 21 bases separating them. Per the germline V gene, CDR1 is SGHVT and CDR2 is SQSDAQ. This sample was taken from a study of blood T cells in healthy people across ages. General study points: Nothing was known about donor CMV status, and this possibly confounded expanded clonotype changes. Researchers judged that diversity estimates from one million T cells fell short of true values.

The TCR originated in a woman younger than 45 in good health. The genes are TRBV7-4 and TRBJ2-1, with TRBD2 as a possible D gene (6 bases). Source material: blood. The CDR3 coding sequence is TGTGCCAGCAGCCGGACTACGGGCGGAGGGACTTACAATGAGCAGTTCTTC. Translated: CASSRTTGGGTYNEQFF.